These 6 T cell receptor beta chains originate from one sample sequenced in a study of blood T cell repertoires in COVID-19. Profiled with immunoSEQ multiplex PCR; TCRdb holds only in-frame clones, not every one. The sample has roughly 21,000 clones, roughly 90% seen once. The sequenced sample consisted of peripheral blood. The receptor source for this set is a man aged 65-85 years with active COVID-19.

The rearrangement links TRBV18 to TRBJ2-5, with TRBD1 matching over 9 bases. Trimming cost V 4 bases and J 3 bases; bases outside gene matches: 6. The V gene's germline CDR1 is KGHSH and CDR2 LQKENI. The length of the CDR3 is 15 residues. This chain's CDR3 is CASSRDRDRKETQYF. CDR3 nucleotides: TGTGCCAGCTCACGGGACAGGGACCGGAAAGAGACCCAGTACTTC.

The chain's CDR3 is CASRSLGNTIYF. DNA of the CDR3: TGTGCCAGCAGATCCCTTGGAAACACCATATATTTT. The V gene is TRBV27, the J gene TRBJ1-3; D ambiguous. The V gene lost 6 bases and the J gene lost 3 bases, with 6 bases spanning the gap. This CDR3 is 12 amino acids long. CDR1 and CDR2 (germline): MNHEY, SMNVEV (reference sequence).

This clone was detected once. The chain joins TRBV12-3 or TRBV12-4 to TRBJ2-1; possibly TRBD2 for D (5 bases). The V gene lost 5 bases and the J gene lost 6 bases, with 11 bases spanning the gap. The CDR3 has 13 amino acids. CDR3 sequence reads: CASSPSRANEQFF. The CDR3 DNA is TGTGCCAGCAGTCCGTCGAGGGCCAATGAGCAGTTCTTC.

The chain combines TRBV29-1 with TRBJ2-1, with D possibly matching TRBD1 (5 bases). The CDR3 extends over 13 amino acids. V dropped 1 base and J dropped 7 bases, with 11 bases sitting between them. Germline CDR1 reads SQVTM; CDR2 reads ANQGSEA. The CDR3 reads CSVEVRAGNEQFF. The DNA of the CDR3 is TGCAGCGTTGAAGTCAGGGCCGGGAATGAGCAGTTCTTC.

The chain combines TRBV18 with TRBJ2-2; D possibly corresponds to TRBD1 (6 bases). Germline assignment: CDR1 KGHSH and CDR2 LQKENI. The CDR3 is made up of 16 amino acids. V was cut by 0 bases and J by 6 bases, with 14 bases left in between. CDR3 protein: CASSPPGYRASGELFF. CDR3 nucleotide sequence: TGTGCCAGCTCACCACCGGGATACAGGGCTTCCGGGGAGCTGTTTTTT.

The V gene is TRBV29-1, the J gene TRBJ2-1; D remains ambiguous. From germline, CDR1 is SQVTM and CDR2 ANQGSEA. The ends were cut back, 7 bases at V and 1 base at J, with 11 bases in the middle. This CDR3 region has 13 residues. The CDR3 coding sequence is TGCAGCGCCCAGCAGACTTCCTACAATGAGCAGTTCTTC. As protein: CSAQQTSYNEQFF.